This TCR beta chain was retrieved from a study of response to subunit inactivated influenza vaccine. Each CDR3 protein gets one entry after TCRdb re-called the RT-PCR reads with MiXCR. The data show about 540,000 distinct CDR3 sequences, under 30% seen once. V lost 5 bases and J lost 6; bases outside the gene matches: 13. Germline V CDR1 and CDR2: SGHTA, FQGNSA. The CDR3 extends over 16 amino acids. These data also formed part of another study, on T cells expressing NK-cell markers. According to that study: Researchers built TCR beta cDNA using 5'RACE template switching with UMIs. TCR beta repertoires came from sorted CD3+CD56+NKG2C+, CD3+CD56+NKG2C- and CD3+CD56-NKG2C+ T cells. NKG2C+ dominant clonotype frequencies in six donors were roughly 1.0-7.5% of CD8+ T cells.

V gene TRBV7-2 combines with J gene TRBJ2-3; 8 positions match TRBD2. This sequence originates from a man in his fifties who received an inactivated influenza vaccine. The sequences come from CD4+ T cells sorted from PBMCs, collected roughly 12 days after vaccination. As DNA, the CDR3 is TGTGCCAGCAGCCCTTCTTACGGGACTAGGGGGGATACGCAGTATTTT. It translates to CASSPSYGTRGDTQYF.